This T cell receptor (beta chain) comes out of a study of shared clonotypes between healthy human individuals. V gave up 5 bases and J gave up 5 bases; unmatched junction bases: 9. This CDR3 contains 15 residues. Germline CDR1 and CDR2: LNHNV and YYDKDF (reference sequence). TCRdb's copy holds only in-frame clones and misses some; the assay was immunoSEQ multiplex PCR. Seen here are a few million clones, over 90% observed once, and the top ten hold about 0.39%. The sample consisted of naive CD4+ T cells from PBMCs. Subset: CD45RA+ positively selected. The V call is TRBV15, the J call TRBJ2-5; 9 nucleotides align to TRBD2. The TCR originated in a man younger than 35 in good health. Some clones in this sample may be carry-over from other donors' samples. The CDR3 DNA sequence: TGTGCCACCAGCGGGGCGGGAGGGCCGGTGGAGACCCAGTACTTC. Protein: CATSGAGGPVETQYF. The full variable domain, its missing parts supplied by reference TRBV15 and TRBJ2-5, is DAMVIQNPRYQVTQFGKPVTLSCSQTLNHNVMYWYQQKSSQAPKLLFHYYDKDFNNEADTPDNFQSRRPNTSFCFLDIRSPGLGDTAMYLCATSGAGGPVETQYFGPGTRLLVL.